This T cell receptor beta chain was retrieved from a study of cytomegalovirus exposure and HLA in healthy donors. Whole-study findings and limits: In vitro confirmation showed three CMV-associated chains to be CMV antigen specific. Association of a missense DCLRE1C variant with TCR beta V- and J-gene trimming was reported in a later analysis. Fewer N-insertions (relative to the roughly 700-donor mean) were reportedly seen in an Asian-associated ancestry cluster in a later analysis.

Sampled while nominally healthy, donors likely had unrecorded immune exposures. Germline V lookup: CDR1 SGHRS, CDR2 YFSETQ. The V end lost 0 bases, the J end lost 0 bases, and 6 bases lay between the germline ends. CDR3 length: 14 residues. 13 Jbeta primers and 60 Vbeta primers were used for the PCR. Assay used: immunoSEQ multiplex PCR; TCRdb lists only in-frame clones, some missing. Of about 160,000 clones in the sample, roughly 82% were seen once. For this clone: The antigen is unknown.

The sequencing sample was made of PBMCs. The rearrangement uses TRBV5-1 and TRBJ1-1; D unclear. This sequence originates from a girl between 5 and 17 years old in good health and CMV-seropositive. This chain's CDR3 is CASSLDSLNTEAFF. CDR3 in DNA: TGCGCCAGCAGCTTGGACAGCCTGAACACTGAAGCTTTCTTT.